A single sample gave rise to the 12 T cell receptor beta chains below, sequenced in a study of technical replicates of blood from a few donors. Libraries were prepared by immunoSEQ multiplex PCR; TCRdb keeps only in-frame clonotypes and omits some of them. The table has roughly 76,000 clones, approximately 86% seen once. Sequenced: PBMCs. The receptor source for this set is a human donor in good health. Some clones in this sample may be carry-over from other donors' samples.

This clone was counted a single time. The V gene is TRBV2, the J gene TRBJ1-6; TRBD1 might be the D (5 bases). The ends were cut back, 8 bases at V and 5 bases at J, with 22 bases in the middle. Germline loops: CDR1 SNHLY, CDR2 FYNNEI. The CDR3 sequence is 17 residues long. CDR3 coding DNA: TGTGCCAGCCCCTCCCGGGGGGATGCGGAAAATAATTCACCCCTCCACTTT. Translation gives CASPSRGDAENNSPLHF.

A note on this clone: One junction end disagrees with the germline gene, perhaps due to a read error. The genes are TRBV2 and TRBJ2-1; D is undetermined. The CDR3 extends over 12 amino acids. Germline-derived CDR1 and CDR2 are SNHLY and FYNNEI. The CDR3 loop reads CASSGTYNEQFF. The CDR3 DNA sequence: TGTGCCAGTAGTGGTACCTACAATGAGCAGTTCTTC. Using reference TRBV2 and TRBJ2-1 for the parts outside the CDR3, the full variable domain is EPEVTQTPSHQVTQMGQEVILRCVPISNHLYFYWYRQILGQKVEFLVSFYNNEISEKSEIFDDQFSVERPDGSNFTLKIRSTKLEDSAMYFCASSGTYNEQFFGPGTRLTVL.

The chain recombines TRBV30 with TRBJ1-4; D might be TRBD1 (6 bases). The CDR3 extends over 13 amino acids. In germline, CDR1 is GTSNPN, CDR2 SVGIG (reference sequence). V lost 4 bases and J lost 3, with 9 bases in between. The CDR3 nucleotides read TGTGCCTGGAAACAGGGACCTAATGAAAAACTGTTTTTT. Amino acids: CAWKQGPNEKLFF.

The chain is built from TRBV4-2 and TRBJ1-1; D remains unclear. V was pared by 2 bases and J by 6 bases, with 13 bases between. This CDR3 contains 14 residues. Per the germline V gene, CDR1 is LGHNA and CDR2 is YNFKEQ. CDR3 loop: CASSQRGQSPEAFF. CDR3 bases: TGTGCCAGCAGCCAAAGAGGCCAAAGCCCTGAAGCTTTCTTT.

J is TRBJ2-7 and V is TRBV28; TRBD1 is a possible D gene (5 bases). The V and J ends lost 6 bases and 7 bases respectively, with 7 bases between them. The CDR3 is made up of 10 amino acids. CDR1 and CDR2 (germline): MDHEN, SYDVKM. CDR3 coding DNA: TGTGCCAGCAGGGGGCTTGAGCAGTACTTC. This sequence encodes CASRGLEQYF. Full variable domain (remainder filled in from reference TRBV28 and TRBJ2-7): DVKVTQSSRYLVKRTGEKVFLECVQDMDHENMFWYRQDPGLGLRLIYFSYDVKMKEKGDIPEGYSVSREKKERFSLILESASTNQTSMYLCASRGLEQYFGPGTRLTVT.

The CDR3 DNA is TGTGCCAGCAGCTTATGGGGGCACACTGAAGCTTTCTTT. Amino acid sequence: CASSLWGHTEAFF. J is TRBJ1-1 and V is TRBV7-2; TRBD1 is a possible D gene (6 bases). Germline V gene sequence: CDR1 SGHTA, CDR2 FQGNSA. Trimming removed 2 bases at V and 3 bases at J, with 7 bases between. The CDR3 sequence is 13 residues long. Based on the CDR3 plus reference TRBV7-2 and TRBJ1-1, the full variable domain is GAGVSQSPSNKVTEKGKDVELRCDPISGHTALYWYRQSLGQGLEFLIYFQGNSAPDKSGLPSDRFSAERTGGSVSTLTIQRTQQEDSAVYLCASSLWGHTEAFFGQGTRLTVV.

In DNA, the CDR3 is TGTGCCATCAGGAGCCCGGGACAGGGAGATTATGGCTACACCTTC. Its translation: CAIRSPGQGDYGYTF. This chain links TRBV10-3 with TRBJ1-2, with 9 bases identical to TRBD1. The trim removed 6 bases at V and 5 bases at J, leaving 10 bases unmatched. Germline V gene data show CDR1 as ENHRY and CDR2 as SYGVKD. The CDR3 is 15 amino acids.

This chain uses TRBV5-5 with TRBJ2-1; 13 bases fit TRBD2. The V gene end was trimmed by 4 bases and the J gene end by 8 bases; junction bases not matched to a gene: 15. Germline lookup yields CDR1 SGHKS and CDR2 YYEKEE (reference sequence). The CDR3 contains 18 residues. The DNA of the CDR3 is TGTGCCAGCAGCCAAACACCTCATCGGACTAGCGGGAGCCATGAGCAGTTCTTC. Translated: CASSQTPHRTSGSHEQFF.

Only a few counts were recorded for this clone. V gene TRBV10-2 combines with J gene TRBJ2-3, with D possibly being TRBD2 (6 bases). V lost 2 bases to trimming and J lost 4 bases, with 10 bases between them. Germline values: CDR1 WSHSY, CDR2 SAAADI. The CDR3 is 14 residues long. In DNA, the CDR3 is TGCGCCAGCAGTGAGGCGGGGCTCGCAGATACGCAGTATTTT. Protein product: CASSEAGLADTQYF.

The rearrangement links TRBV7-3 to TRBJ2-3; TRBD2 is a possible D gene (6 bases). The CDR3 covers 15 residues. The V and J ends lost 2 bases and 3 bases respectively, with 12 bases between them. Germline V CDR1 and CDR2: SGHTA, FQGTGA. The DNA for the CDR3 is TGTGCCAGCAGCTTATGGGGCGGGATAACAGATACGCAGTATTTT. Amino acids: CASSLWGGITDTQYF.

This chain links TRBV25-1 with TRBJ1-5, with D perhaps matching TRBD1 (5 bases). This CDR3 is built from 17 residues. Germline V gene lookup returns CDR1 MGHDK and CDR2 SYGVNS. Trimming pared 4 bases from V and 0 bases from J, leaving 16 bases between. CDR3 DNA: TGTGCCAGCAGTGCGAATGGAGGGGAAGATAGCAATCAGCCCCAGCATTTT. Translated: CASSANGGEDSNQPQHF.

The chain's CDR3 is CASSLEQGKLFF. The CDR3, as DNA: TGTGCCAGCAGCTTGGAGCAGGGCAAACTGTTTTTT. The chain is built from TRBV7-8 and TRBJ1-4; a weak D match, TRBD1 (5 bases). The CDR3 contains 12 residues. Trimming took 3 bases from V and 11 from J, leaving 10 bases between them. CDR1 and CDR2 from the germline V gene are SGHVS and FQNEAQ. Looking up the rest from reference TRBV7-8 and TRBJ1-4 gives the full variable domain: GAGVSQSPRYKVAKRGQDVALRCDPISGHVSLFWYQQALGQGPEFLTYFQNEAQLDKSGLPSDRFFAERPEGSVSTLKIQRTQQEDSAVYLCASSLEQGKLFFGSGTQLSVL.